The 23 T cell receptor beta chains reported below all come from one sample, sequenced in a study of blood T cell repertoires in COVID-19. Produced via immunoSEQ multiplex PCR; TCRdb's table is partial and in-frame only. This sample has tens of thousands of clones, with roughly 91% found just once. Specimen: peripheral blood. The receptors shown here come from a man aged 40-55 years with COVID-19, enrolled during active disease.

The rearrangement joins TRBV6-5 to TRBJ2-7; TRBD1 matches 7 bases. V was clipped by 7 bases and J by 0 bases; unmatched bases: 6. Germline CDR1 is MNHEY and CDR2 is SVGAGI. The CDR3 is 14 residues long. DNA for the CDR3: TGTGCCAGCACCACGGACAGGTTCTCCTACGAGCAGTACTTC. Protein: CASTTDRFSYEQYF.

The genes are TRBV20-1 and TRBJ2-2; tentatively, D is TRBD1 (6 bases). CDR1 and CDR2 (germline): DFQATT, SNEGSKA (reference sequence). V lost 3 bases, J lost 4 bases, and 39 bases lay in between. The CDR3 runs 23 residues. The CDR3 DNA reads TGCAGTGCTAGTGTCGATCCGTGGGAAGGACGAAAGTTGGGGACAAAGGGCACCGGGGAGCTGTTTTTT. This encodes CSASVDPWEGRKLGTKGTGELFF.

The chain couples TRBV7-9 to TRBJ2-7; D not resolved. Trimming shortened V by 5 bases and J by 2 bases, and 7 bases separated the two germline ends. The CDR3 is 12 residues long. Germline CDR1 SEHNR, CDR2 FQNEAQ (reference sequence). CDR3: CASSESPYEQYF. DNA for the CDR3: TGTGCCAGCAGCGAGTCTCCCTACGAGCAGTACTTC. The full variable domain, rest sourced from reference TRBV7-9 and TRBJ2-7, is DTGVSQNPRHKITKRGQNVTFRCDPISEHNRLYWYRQTLGQGPEFLTYFQNEAQLEKSRLLSDRFSAERPKGSFSTLEIQRTEQGDSAMYLCASSESPYEQYFGPGTRLTVT.

V gene TRBV9 combines with J gene TRBJ2-3; possibly TRBD2 for D (6 bases). With 0 bases removed from V and 9 bases from J, the gap between germline ends came to 8 bases. The CDR3 consists of 12 residues. Germline V gene data show CDR1 as SGDLS and CDR2 as YYNGEE. CDR3 amino acids: CASSVEGRTQYF. For the CDR3, the DNA is TGTGCCAGCAGCGTAGAGGGGAGGACGCAGTATTTT.

The V and J genes are TRBV3-1 (or the pseudogene TRBV3-2) and TRBJ2-5; no definite D call. CDR3 length: 11 residues. V gave up 5 bases and J gave up 2 bases, with 3 bases separating them. Germline assignment: CDR1 LGHDT and CDR2 YNNKEL (reference sequence). The CDR3 coding sequence is TGTGCCAGCAGCTCACAAGAGACCCAGTACTTC. It is translated as CASSSQETQYF.

J is TRBJ1-1 and V is TRBV9, with 8 bases aligning to TRBD1. CDR3 length: 15 amino acids. After removal of 1 base from V and 1 base from J, the junction contained 3 bases not matched to a gene. Germline lookup yields CDR1 SGDLS and CDR2 YYNGEE. The CDR3 spells CASSVSGTGNTEAFF. CDR3 DNA sequence: TGTGCCAGCAGCGTAAGCGGGACAGGGAACACTGAAGCTTTCTTT.

The chain has TRBV7-2 and TRBJ1-1; no reliable D call. V lost 5 bases to trimming and J lost 5 bases, with 12 bases between them. From germline, CDR1 is SGHTA and CDR2 FQGNSA. The CDR3 is 13 amino acids. This CDR3 reads CASSAGGGTEAFF. The DNA for the CDR3 is TGTGCCAGCAGCGCCGGAGGTGGAACTGAAGCTTTCTTT.

The genes are TRBV19 and TRBJ1-5; 8 bases are a match to TRBD1. The J segment lost 3 bases and the V segment lost 3 bases, leaving 4 bases of the junction unmatched. CDR1 is LNHDA, CDR2 SQIVND, per germline (reference sequence). The CDR3 totals 15 residues. CDR3 bases: TGTGCCAGTAGTATGAGGACAGGGCACAATCAGCCCCAGCATTTT. Protein sequence: CASSMRTGHNQPQHF. Drawing the rest from reference TRBV19 and TRBJ1-5, the complete variable domain is DGGITQSPKYLFRKEGQNVTLSCEQNLNHDAMYWYRQDPGQGLRLIYYSQIVNDFQKGDIAEGYSVSREKKESFPLTVTSAQKNPTAFYLCASSMRTGHNQPQHFGDGTRLSIL.

This clone occurred once. CDR3 in amino acids: CSVAPTLATDTQYF. The CDR3 DNA follows: TGCAGCGTTGCCCCGACCTTAGCTACAGATACGCAGTATTTT. This chain joins TRBV29-1 and TRBJ2-3; no firm D call. The V gene lost 4 bases and the J gene lost 3 bases, with 14 bases spanning the gap. CDR1 and CDR2 (germline): SQVTM, ANQGSEA. This CDR3 is 14 amino acids long.

In this sample, this clone turned up once. The chain combines TRBV3-1 (or the pseudogene TRBV3-2) with TRBJ1-5; D ambiguous. V was clipped by 2 bases and J by 6 bases, with 11 bases between them. This CDR3 has 14 amino acids. Germline lookup yields CDR1 LGHDT and CDR2 YNNKEL (reference sequence). The CDR3 bases are TGTGCCAGCAGCCAAATGCCGAGGGCTCAGCCCCAGCATTTT. Its translation: CASSQMPRAQPQHF.

The chain employs TRBV18 and TRBJ1-2; D is unresolved. Germline values: CDR1 KGHSH, CDR2 LQKENI. The CDR3 spans 15 residues. With 5 bases removed from V and 5 bases from J, the gap between germline ends came to 18 bases. The CDR3 here is CASSGTGIREYGYTF. The DNA for the CDR3 is TGTGCCAGCTCAGGAACCGGGATCCGAGAGTATGGCTACACCTTC.

J is TRBJ1-2 and V is TRBV5-5, with 11 bases matching TRBD1. The CDR3 runs to 18 residues. Trimming cost V 4 bases and J 3 bases; bases outside gene matches: 14. Germline CDR1 SGHKS, CDR2 YYEKEE (reference sequence). The CDR3 DNA sequence: TGTGCCAGCAGCCACGGACAGGGGGCGAAGCCCAGCTACTATGGCTACACCTTC. It translates to CASSHGQGAKPSYYGYTF.

J is TRBJ2-7 and V is TRBV5-1, with 8 bases fitting TRBD1. Per germline, CDR1 SGHRS and CDR2 YFSETQ. This CDR3 region has 15 residues. The V segment lost 5 bases and the J segment 3 bases; nucleotides outside the gene matches: 10. CDR3 loop: CASSPAPTGDYEQYF. CDR3 nucleotide sequence: TGCGCCAGCAGTCCAGCCCCGACAGGGGACTACGAGCAGTACTTC.

The V gene is TRBV14, the J gene TRBJ2-5; D gene uncertain. Trimming stripped 1 base from V and 5 bases from J, with 8 bases between. Germline V CDR1 and CDR2: SGHDN, FVKESK. This CDR3 has 13 amino acids. Here the CDR3 reads CASSQVNRETQYF. CDR3 bases: TGTGCCAGCAGCCAAGTGAACCGGGAGACCCAGTACTTC.

The CDR3 sequence: CASSQDGGTGIYEQYF. Written as DNA, the CDR3 is TGTGCCAGCAGCCAAGACGGTGGGACAGGGATCTACGAGCAGTACTTC. The chain employs TRBV3-1 (or the pseudogene TRBV3-2) and TRBJ2-7, with 9 nucleotides matching TRBD1. There are 16 residues in the CDR3. CDR1 LGHDT and CDR2 YNNKEL come from the germline V gene (reference sequence). The J segment lost 3 bases and the V segment lost 0 bases, leaving 6 bases of the junction unmatched.

The J gene is TRBJ1-5, the V gene TRBV6-6, with a possible D match to TRBD1 (5 bases). V lost 5 bases and J 7 bases, leaving 18 bases between the germline ends. The V gene's germline CDR1 is MNHNY and CDR2 SVGAGI (reference sequence). The CDR3 length is 15 residues. CDR3 amino acids: CASSPTAGDEQPQHF. CDR3 coding DNA: TGTGCCAGCAGTCCCACGGCGGGGGATGAACAGCCCCAGCATTTT.

This chain uses TRBV3-1 (or the pseudogene TRBV3-2) with TRBJ2-7; 12 bases are a match to TRBD2. With 4 bases clipped from V and 2 bases from J, the junction kept 3 bases outside the gene matches. The germline CDR1 and CDR2 sequences are LGHDT and YNNKEL (reference sequence). The CDR3 spans 15 residues. In DNA, the CDR3 is TGTGCCAGCAGCCTCCGGACTAGCGGGGCCTACGAGCAGTACTTC. Protein product: CASSLRTSGAYEQYF.

The chain employs TRBV30 and TRBJ1-2; TRBD1 is a possible D gene (6 bases). The CDR3 consists of 13 residues. V lost 2 bases to trimming and J lost 5 bases, with 12 bases between them. Germline assignment: CDR1 GTSNPN and CDR2 SVGIG (reference sequence). Written as DNA, the CDR3 is TGTGCCTGGAGTACAGGGTTTGGGTATGGCTACACCTTC. Protein: CAWSTGFGYGYTF.

The chain links TRBV21-1 to TRBJ1-1; the table's D call, TRBD1, was not checked against the DNA. TRBV21-1 is termed a pseudogene. This CDR3 spans 15 amino acids. The CDR3 spells CASTSGGHCVGEAFF. DNA for the CDR3: TGTGCCAGCACCTCTGGGGGCCACTGTGTCGGTGAAGCTTTCTTT.

V gene TRBV7-3 combines with J gene TRBJ2-7; a weak D match, TRBD2 (6 bases). This CDR3 has 14 residues. Trimming cost V 2 bases and J 1 base, with 9 bases left between them. In germline, CDR1 is SGHTA, CDR2 FQGTGA. The CDR3 region is CASSLWGESYEQYF. The DNA of the CDR3 is TGTGCCAGCAGCTTATGGGGGGAATCCTACGAGCAGTACTTC.

The chain couples TRBV7-8 to TRBJ2-7; possible D gene TRBD2, 5 bases. Germline assignment: CDR1 SGHVS and CDR2 FQNEAQ. This CDR3 has 13 residues. Trimming removed 0 bases from V and 7 bases from J, with 10 bases in between. The CDR3 protein is CASSLAGPGEQYF. Written as DNA, the CDR3 is TGTGCCAGCAGCTTAGCCGGGCCGGGGGAGCAGTACTTC.

The gene calls are TRBV12-3 or TRBV12-4 and TRBJ1-6, with D tentatively TRBD1 (5 bases). There are 13 residues in the CDR3. Trimming pared 6 bases from V and 8 bases from J, leaving 11 bases between. The CDR3 loop reads CASRSRVDSPLHF. The CDR3, as DNA: TGTGCCAGCAGATCCAGGGTTGATTCACCCCTCCACTTT.

The CDR3 protein is CASSPTVGQGGINYGYTF. The CDR3 DNA reads as TGTGCCAGCAGTCCAACCGTGGGACAGGGGGGAATTAACTATGGCTACACCTTC. The chain employs TRBV25-1 and TRBJ1-2; 11 positions match TRBD1. The CDR3 is 18 amino acids. The trim removed 5 bases at V and 1 base at J, leaving 12 bases unmatched. The germline gives CDR1 MGHDK, CDR2 SYGVNS.